This T cell receptor (beta chain) was recorded in a study of blood T cells in healthy people across ages. It was with a sample-barcoded 5' primer and a J-beta primer mix that a second PCR of roughly 7 to 12 cycles was run. The template-switch adaptor was a 5' adaptor with 12 random nucleotides. It tagged each cDNA molecule. TCRdb reprocessed the 5' RACE reads with MiXCR, giving one entry per CDR3 protein. The repertoire holds 1.5 million to 2 million distinct CDR3 sequences, with about 50% as singletons. Germline-derived CDR1 and CDR2 are MNHEY and SVGAGI. This CDR3 spans 13 amino acids. V was clipped by 0 bases and J by 9 bases, with 10 bases between them. This clonotype has a handful of counts. What it binds is unknown. Study results and limitations: There was no known CMV status for donors, so expanded clonotype changes were possibly confounded. It was not possible, with unsorted PBMCs, to conclusively compare naive and antigen-experienced cells.

Sample: blood. V gene TRBV6-5 combines with J gene TRBJ2-3; D is ambiguous. The source is a woman aged 40-49 years in good health. The CDR3 region is CASSYSVGETQYF. As DNA, the CDR3 is TGTGCCAGCAGTTACTCGGTAGGAGAGACGCAGTATTTT.